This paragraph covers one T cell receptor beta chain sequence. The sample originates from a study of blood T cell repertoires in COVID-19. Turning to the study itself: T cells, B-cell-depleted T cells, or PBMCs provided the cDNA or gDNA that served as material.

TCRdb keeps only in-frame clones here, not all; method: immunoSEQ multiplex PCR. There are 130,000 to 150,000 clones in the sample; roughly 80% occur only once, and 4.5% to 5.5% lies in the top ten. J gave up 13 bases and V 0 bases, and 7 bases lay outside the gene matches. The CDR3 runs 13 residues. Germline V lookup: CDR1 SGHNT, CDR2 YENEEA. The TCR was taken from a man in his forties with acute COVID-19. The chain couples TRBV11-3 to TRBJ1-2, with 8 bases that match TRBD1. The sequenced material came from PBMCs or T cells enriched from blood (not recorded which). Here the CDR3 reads CASSLDQDRAPTF. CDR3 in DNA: TGTGCCAGCAGCTTAGACCAGGACAGGGCACCCACCTTC.